This T cell receptor (beta chain) was captured by sequencing in a study of Graves' ophthalmopathy and Graves' hyperthyroidism. Amplified material comprised TCR beta CDR3 regions derived from RNA transcripts. A first-round RT-PCR used HTBI primers, followed by a second-round multiplex PCR. In TCRdb, the multiplex PCR reads were re-called with MiXCR into one record per CDR3 protein. The repertoire holds under 200,000 distinct CDR3 sequences, with 30% to 45% as singletons. Study-level findings and limits: Blood samples also showed most expanded thyroid clonotypes exceeding 0.001 frequency.

The PBMCs had their origin in 7.5 to 10 ml of fresh peripheral blood. Concerning this clonotype itself: Its antigen is unknown.

CDR3 length equals 13 residues. Germline V lookup: CDR1 KGHDR, CDR2 SFDVKD. Trimming stripped 5 bases from V and 6 bases from J, with 12 bases between. The chain uses TRBV24-1 and TRBJ2-5; tentatively, D is TRBD1 (6 bases). This TCR came from a woman between 40 and 55 years old with Graves' ophthalmopathy. The sequenced material came from peripheral blood. Here the CDR3 reads CATSGQGKQTQYF. The CDR3 DNA reads as TGTGCCACCAGTGGGCAGGGGAAACAGACCCAGTACTTC.